This passage covers 22 T cell receptor beta chains from one sample sequenced in a study of CD8 T cells in ankylosing spondylitis. Their specific antigens are unknown. MiXCR, applied by TCRdb to the 5' RACE reads, yields one record per CDR3 protein. In the table there are under 850,000 distinct CDR3 sequences, roughly 19% of which are singletons. Findings of the study overall: Seemingly distinctive of ankylosing spondylitis blood was a TCR beta motif formed by eight highly homologous variants.

Sequencing was performed on blood, either unsorted or a sorted T cell fraction (not recorded which). The receptors come from a male donor with ankylosing spondylitis.

The chain couples TRBV7-9 to TRBJ2-1; D unresolved. The CDR3 covers 13 residues. Germline V CDR1 and CDR2: SEHNR, FQNEAQ (reference sequence). V lost 8 bases, J lost 1 base, and 9 bases lay in between. The CDR3 DNA reads as TGTGCCAGCGAGAAACTTTCCTACAATGAGCAGTTCTTC. Translating it yields CASEKLSYNEQFF.

This clonotype was observed at least ten times. The V gene is TRBV12-3 or TRBV12-4, the J gene TRBJ2-5; TRBD1 agrees at 7 bases. The V and J ends lost 5 bases and 1 base, in that order; junction bases with no gene match: 7. The CDR3 consists of 15 residues. CDR3 sequence: CASSPRRDSQETQYF. CDR3 bases: TGTGCCAGCAGTCCTCGCCGGGACAGCCAAGAGACCCAGTACTTC.

This clonotype has a count of ten or more. This sequence joins TRBV12-3 or TRBV12-4 and TRBJ1-1; no firm D call. V was cut by 7 bases and J by 1 base, with 16 bases left in between. This CDR3 spans 15 amino acids. The CDR3 DNA reads TGTGCCAGCACCTTATGGACGGACCGGAACACTGAAGCTTTCTTT. Translation gives CASTLWTDRNTEAFF.

This clonotype was counted ten times or more. The rearrangement uses TRBV5-1 and TRBJ2-5, with D possibly being TRBD1 (6 bases). The V gene's germline CDR1 is SGHRS and CDR2 YFSETQ. V was pared by 3 bases and J by 4 bases, with 16 bases between. This CDR3 spans 15 amino acids. CDR3 bases: TGCGCCAGCAGCTCAGGACAGAAAAGTGGAGAGACCCAGTACTTC. It specifies CASSSGQKSGETQYF. Using reference TRBV5-1 and TRBJ2-5 for the parts outside the CDR3, the full variable domain is KAGVTQTPRYLIKTRGQQVTLSCSPISGHRSVSWYQQTPGQGLQFLFEYFSETQRNKGNFPGRFSGRQFSNSRSEMNVSTLELGDSALYLCASSSGQKSGETQYFGPGTRLLVL.

This clonotype was counted ten times or more. V and J are TRBV5-4 and TRBJ2-1; 7 bases match TRBD2. Per germline, CDR1 SGHNT and CDR2 YYREEE (reference sequence). Germline trimming cut 4 bases from V and 0 bases from J; bases unmatched to any gene: 10. The CDR3 consists of 17 residues. DNA for the CDR3: TGTGCCAGCAGCACCCCGGGACTATTGAGCTCCTACAATGAGCAGTTCTTC. It is translated as CASSTPGLLSSYNEQFF.

A few counts support this clonotype. The chain employs TRBV12-3 or TRBV12-4 and TRBJ2-3; D possibly corresponds to TRBD1 (6 bases). Trimming removed 6 bases at V and 3 bases at J, with 16 bases between. The CDR3 spans 15 residues. The CDR3: CASRSSLGGTDTQYF. The CDR3 DNA reads TGTGCCAGCAGGTCTTCACTAGGGGGAACAGATACGCAGTATTTT.

This chain uses TRBV11-2 with TRBJ2-3, with 14 positions matching TRBD2. J was trimmed by 8 bases and V by 5 bases; bases with no gene match: 15. The germline V gene encodes CDR1 SGHAT and CDR2 FQNNGV. There are 18 residues in the CDR3. In nucleotides, the CDR3 is TGTGCCAGCAGCCCTACTCTGGGACTAGCGGGGGCCCAGGGTACGCAGTATTTT. Its protein product is CASSPTLGLAGAQGTQYF.

The chain employs TRBV6-1 and TRBJ1-2; 10 nucleotides match TRBD1. This CDR3 is 15 amino acids long. Unmatched junction bases numbered 6, after V lost 5 bases and J lost 3 bases. Germline V lookup: CDR1 MNHNS, CDR2 SASEGT. The CDR3 is CASSLMTGGYYGYTF. In nucleotides, the CDR3 is TGTGCCAGCAGTCTTATGACAGGGGGCTACTATGGCTACACCTTC.

This clonotype was found a few times. The rearrangement uses TRBV25-1 and TRBJ2-2, with D possibly being TRBD1 (5 bases). The germline V gene has CDR1 MGHDK and CDR2 SYGVNS. Trimming removed 0 bases at V and 1 base at J, with 12 bases between. This CDR3 is 17 amino acids long. CDR3 region: CASSEYHRLGNTGELFF. The CDR3 region has the DNA TGTGCCAGCAGTGAATATCACAGGTTGGGGAACACCGGGGAGCTGTTTTTT.

This chain connects TRBV5-1 to TRBJ2-5; the match to TRBD1 covers 11 bases. V shed 5 bases and J 5 bases; nucleotides not matched to a gene: 5. The CDR3 sequence is 14 residues long. The V gene's germline CDR1 is SGHRS and CDR2 YFSETQ. The CDR3: CASSKDRGPETQYF. CDR3 nucleotide sequence: TGCGCCAGCAGTAAGGACAGGGGGCCGGAGACCCAGTACTTC.

The sample holds a few counts of this clonotype. This chain connects TRBV7-9 to TRBJ2-2; the D gene could be TRBD1 or TRBD2 (5 bases each). The CDR3 contains 16 residues. Between the trimmed V and J ends, which lost 6 bases and 6 bases, there was a span of 20 bases. The germline V gene has CDR1 SEHNR and CDR2 FQNEAQ (reference sequence). This CDR3 is CASRPEGGQFAGELFF. DNA for the CDR3: TGTGCCAGCAGACCCGAAGGAGGACAATTTGCCGGGGAGCTGTTTTTT.

This clonotype was counted only a few times. This chain connects TRBV3-1 to TRBJ2-1, with no clear D. CDR3 size: 12 residues. The germline V gene has CDR1 LGHDT and CDR2 YNNKEL (reference sequence). Between the trimmed V and J ends, which lost 1 base and 7 bases, there was a span of 5 bases. CDR3 protein: CASSQGTNEQFF. The CDR3 region has the DNA TGTGCCAGCAGCCAAGGGACGAATGAGCAGTTCTTC.

This clonotype has a handful of counts. The chain couples TRBV4-2 to TRBJ2-7, with D perhaps being TRBD1 or TRBD2 (6 bases each). V lost 0 bases to trimming and J lost 6 bases, with 12 bases between them. The CDR3 covers 14 residues. The germline V gene has CDR1 LGHNA and CDR2 YNFKEQ. The CDR3 region is CASSQDTGGVEQYF. CDR3 nucleotide sequence: TGTGCCAGCAGCCAAGATACCGGGGGCGTCGAGCAGTACTTC.

V and J are TRBV3-1 and TRBJ2-1, with 8 positions matching TRBD1. V shed 1 base, J shed 0 bases, and the junction held 8 bases outside the gene matches. Germline V gene sequence: CDR1 LGHDT, CDR2 YNNKEL (reference sequence). CDR3 length: 18 amino acids. The CDR3 protein is CASSQGSGGVSSYNEQFF. The CDR3 DNA follows: TGTGCCAGCAGCCAAGGGTCAGGGGGCGTCAGCTCCTACAATGAGCAGTTCTTC.

This clonotype turned up a few times. The chain recombines TRBV18 with TRBJ1-1; weak D call: TRBD1 (5 bases). V was shortened by 6 bases and J by 3 bases, with 14 bases between the two germline ends. The CDR3 contains 14 residues. Germline lookup yields CDR1 KGHSH and CDR2 LQKENI. CDR3 region: CASSGGQGYTEAFF. In DNA form, the CDR3 reads TGTGCCAGCTCCGGTGGGCAGGGATACACTGAAGCTTTCTTT.

This clonotype turned up a few times. CDR3 in DNA: TGTGCCAGTAGTATGGAGGCGGGGGGGAACACCGGGGAGCTGTTTTTT. Encoded protein: CASSMEAGGNTGELFF. J is TRBJ2-2 and V is TRBV19, with 8 positions matching TRBD2. The CDR3 sequence is 16 residues long. The V gene's germline CDR1 is LNHDA and CDR2 SQIVND (reference sequence). Trimming cost V 3 bases and J 1 base; bases outside gene matches: 4.

This clonotype appeared a few times. V is TRBV12-3 or TRBV12-4 and J is TRBJ1-2; the D gene is possibly TRBD1 (6 bases). The length of the CDR3 is 12 residues. Between the trimmed V and J ends, which lost 7 bases and 5 bases, there was a span of 11 bases. The CDR3 sequence is CASTLTGYGYTF. Here the CDR3 DNA reads TGTGCCAGCACTCTCACAGGGTATGGCTACACCTTC.

This rearrangement joins TRBV18 to TRBJ2-7; 12 nucleotides agree with TRBD2. CDR1 and CDR2 (germline): KGHSH, LQKENI. The CDR3 spans 17 residues. V trimming: 3 bases; J trimming: 2 bases; junction bases outside the gene matches: 8. Written as DNA, the CDR3 is TGTGCCAGCTCACCGTTCTCGACTAGCGGGGGAACCTACGAGCAGTACTTC. Protein: CASSPFSTSGGTYEQYF.

The rearrangement links TRBV4-3 to TRBJ1-5; D not certain. V lost 1 base, J lost 4 bases, and 20 bases lay in between. Germline V gene lookup returns CDR1 LGHNA and CDR2 YSLEER. The CDR3 is made up of 18 amino acids. The CDR3 protein is CASSQGKFQENPNQPQHF. The CDR3 nucleotides are TGCGCCAGCAGCCAAGGTAAGTTCCAGGAAAACCCTAATCAGCCCCAGCATTTT.

This clonotype has just a few counts. V is TRBV15 and J is TRBJ1-1; D call uncertain. V dropped 3 bases and J dropped 1 base, with 6 bases sitting between them. CDR1 LNHNV and CDR2 YYDKDF come from the germline V gene (reference sequence). CDR3 length equals 13 residues. In DNA form, the CDR3 reads TGTGCCACCAGCAGGGATCCGAACACTGAAGCTTTCTTT. This encodes CATSRDPNTEAFF.

This clonotype was counted a few times. The chain is built from TRBV2 and TRBJ2-7, with 7 bases lining up with TRBD2. Germline CDR1 reads SNHLY; CDR2 reads FYNNEI. V lost 10 bases to trimming and J lost 7 bases; unmatched junction nucleotides: 10. The CDR3 spans 12 residues. CDR3 sequence: CATRTGTTEQYF. CDR3 nucleotides: TGTGCCACACGGACCGGGACTACTGAGCAGTACTTC.

The J gene is TRBJ1-1, the V gene TRBV5-1; D unresolved. This CDR3 comprises 14 residues. Germline CDR1 is SGHRS and CDR2 is YFSETQ. V gave up 0 bases and J gave up 3 bases, with 9 bases separating them. CDR3 in DNA: TGCGCCAGCAGCTTGGATGGGAAGTACACTGAAGCTTTCTTT. This codes for CASSLDGKYTEAFF.